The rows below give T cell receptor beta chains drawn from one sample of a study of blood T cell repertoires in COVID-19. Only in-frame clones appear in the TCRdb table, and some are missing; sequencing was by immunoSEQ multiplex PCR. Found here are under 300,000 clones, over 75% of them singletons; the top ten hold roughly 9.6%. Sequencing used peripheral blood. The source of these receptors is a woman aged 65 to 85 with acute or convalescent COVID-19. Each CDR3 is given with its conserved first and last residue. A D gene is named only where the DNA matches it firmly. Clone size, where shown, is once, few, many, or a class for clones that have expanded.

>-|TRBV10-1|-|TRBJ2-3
CASMSSTDTQYF
TGCGCCAGCATGAGCAGCACAGATACGCAGTATTTT
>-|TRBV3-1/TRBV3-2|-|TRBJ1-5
CASSQQVGNQPQHF
TGTGCCAGCAGCCAACAGGTAGGCAATCAGCCCCAGCATTTT
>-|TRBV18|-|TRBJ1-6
CASSPKRSTSSYNSPLHF
TGTGCCAGCTCACCCAAACGGAGTACAAGCTCCTATAATTCACCCCTCCACTTT
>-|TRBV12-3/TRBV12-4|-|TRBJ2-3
CASSLGGADTQYF
TGTGCCAGCAGTTTAGGGGGGGCAGATACGCAGTATTTT
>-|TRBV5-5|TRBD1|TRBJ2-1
CASSGGQGGFNEQFF
TGTGCCAGCAGCGGGGGACAGGGGGGATTCAATGAGCAGTTCTTC
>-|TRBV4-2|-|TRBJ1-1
CASSQVSSEGTEAFF
TGTGCCAGCAGCCAAGTCTCGTCGGAGGGCACTGAAGCTTTCTTT
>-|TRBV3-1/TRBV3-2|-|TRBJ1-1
CASSQVGALEAFF
TGTGCCAGCAGCCAAGTTGGGGCCCTCGAAGCTTTCTTT
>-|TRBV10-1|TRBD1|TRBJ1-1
CASSGGQGITEAFF
TGCGCCAGCAGTGGGGGACAGGGAATCACTGAAGCTTTCTTT
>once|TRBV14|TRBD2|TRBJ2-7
CASSQDWVWLAGSNEQYF
TGTGCCAGCAGCCAAGATTGGGTATGGCTAGCGGGGTCCAACGAGCAGTACTTC
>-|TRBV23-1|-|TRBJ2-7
CASSQARKRLGCEQYF
TGCGCCAGCAGTCAAGCGAGAAAGCGTCTGGGTTGCGAGCAGTACTTC
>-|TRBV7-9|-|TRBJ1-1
CASSLNNPPRGTEAFF
TGTGCCAGCAGCTTAAATAATCCACCTCGGGGCACTGAAGCTTTCTTT
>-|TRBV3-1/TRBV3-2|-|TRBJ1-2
CASSQAVTYGYTF
TGTGCCAGCAGCCAAGCAGTAACCTATGGCTACACCTTC
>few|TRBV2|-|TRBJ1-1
CASAFGGETEAFF
TGTGCCAGCGCTTTTGGGGGCGAGACTGAAGCTTTCTTT
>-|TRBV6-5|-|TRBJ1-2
CASSYSGASYTF
TGTGCCAGCAGTTACTCTGGGGCGAGCTACACCTTC
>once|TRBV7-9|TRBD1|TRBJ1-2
CASSSTQGDFYGYTF
TGTGCCAGCAGCAGTACTCAGGGGGATTTTTACGGCTACACCTTC
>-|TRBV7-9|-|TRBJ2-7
CASSLGLRRTRGEQYF
TGTGCCAGCAGCTTAGGCTTAAGGCGAACCAGGGGCGAGCAGTACTTC
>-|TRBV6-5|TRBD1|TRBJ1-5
CASSATGSQPQHF
TGTGCCAGCAGCGCGACAGGGAGTCAGCCCCAGCATTTT
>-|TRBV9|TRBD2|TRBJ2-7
CASSVTSESYEQYF
TGTGCCAGCAGCGTGACTAGCGAATCCTACGAGCAGTACTTC
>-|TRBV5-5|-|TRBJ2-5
CASSRDSHLQETQYF
TGTGCCAGCAGCCGGGACTCGCATCTCCAAGAGACCCAGTACTTC
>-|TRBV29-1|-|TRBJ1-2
CSVVLNGYTF
TGCAGCGTCGTCTTAAATGGCTACACCTTC
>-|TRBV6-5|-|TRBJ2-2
CASSYSERVPGELFF
TGTGCCAGCAGTTATTCCGAGAGGGTACCCGGGGAGCTGTTTTTT
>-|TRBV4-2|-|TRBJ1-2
CASSQESPIGYTF
TGTGCCAGCAGCCAAGAGAGTCCCATCGGCTACACCTTC
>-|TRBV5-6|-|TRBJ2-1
CASTLFGESSYNEQFF
TGTGCCAGCACCCTTTTCGGGGAGAGCTCCTACAATGAGCAGTTCTTC
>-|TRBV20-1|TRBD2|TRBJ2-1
CSASRGGANEQFF
TGCAGTGCTAGTCGCGGGGGGGCCAATGAGCAGTTCTTC
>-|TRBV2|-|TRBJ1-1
CASRGGARTTEAFF
TGTGCCAGCCGAGGGGGGGCACGGACCACTGAAGCTTTCTTT
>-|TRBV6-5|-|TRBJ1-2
CASQGQGGYTF
TGTGCCTCACAGGGTCAGGGTGGCTACACCTTC
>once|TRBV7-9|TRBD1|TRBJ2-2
CASSLRDRGTGELFF
TGTGCCAGCAGCCTCCGGGACAGGGGCACCGGGGAGCTGTTTTTT
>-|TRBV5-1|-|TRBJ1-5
CASSREPNQPQHF
TGCGCCAGCAGCCGGGAACCGAATCAGCCCCAGCATTTT
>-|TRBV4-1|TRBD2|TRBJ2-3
CASSQVHSGKDTQYF
TGCGCCAGCAGCCAAGTCCATAGCGGGAAAGATACGCAGTATTTT
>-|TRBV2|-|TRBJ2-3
CASSEGGTLTDTQYF
TGTGCCAGCAGTGAAGGAGGGACTCTCACAGATACGCAGTATTTT
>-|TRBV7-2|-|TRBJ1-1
CASSLPSLGAFF
TGTGCCAGCAGCTTACCCTCCTTGGGCGCTTTCTTT
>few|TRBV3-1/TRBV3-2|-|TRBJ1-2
CASSQGGPPDGYTF
TGTGCCAGCAGCCAAGGGGGGCCCCCAGATGGCTACACCTTC
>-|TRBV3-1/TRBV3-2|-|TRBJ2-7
CASSQVTDEQYF
TGTGCCAGCAGCCAAGTCACAGACGAGCAGTACTTC
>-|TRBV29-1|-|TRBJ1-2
CSVEALTGMRGYTF
TGCAGCGTTGAAGCACTAACAGGGATGAGAGGCTACACCTTC
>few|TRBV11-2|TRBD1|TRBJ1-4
CASSQTGTGFNEKLFF
TGTGCCAGCAGCCAGACCGGGACAGGGTTTAATGAAAAACTGTTTTTT
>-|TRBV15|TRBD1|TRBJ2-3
CATSRATGQGSDTQYF
TGTGCCACCAGCAGGGCAACGGGACAGGGTTCAGATACGCAGTATTTT